This T cell receptor beta chain stems from a study of memory CD4+ T cells and cytomegalovirus serostatus. Study at large: Of the healthy Belgian adults, eight or nine were CMV seropositive and fewer than 30 seronegative. Broader study findings: Median bootstrapped AUC for CMV status was around 0.95 originally, approximately 0.91 US-trained.

The sort gate was single viable CD3+CD4+CD8-CD45RO+ cells for memory CD4+ T cells. Donors' CMV status reflects serum IgG against pp150, pp28, p38, p52. Authors' processing steps: After removing out-of-frame reads, under 2.5 million distinct TCRbeta sequences remained. Generated by immunoSEQ multiplex PCR, the TCRdb table keeps only in-frame clones and is missing some. V, J and clone size reflect that table, while D and trimming were determined from the DNA. The data show under 65,000 clones, around 80% seen once. As to this clone: Its specificity is not known.

The germline gives CDR1 GTSNPN, CDR2 SVGIG (reference sequence). The CDR3 totals 15 residues. The V and J ends lost 4 bases and 1 base respectively, with 14 bases between them. V is TRBV30 and J is TRBJ1-3, with a weak D call TRBD1 (6 bases). The TCR was taken from an adult in good health and CMV-seronegative. The sample consisted of memory CD4+ T cells from blood. The chain's CDR3 is CAWNPGQSSGNTIYF. DNA of the CDR3: TGTGCCTGGAACCCGGGACAAAGTTCTGGAAACACCATATATTTT.